The T cell receptor beta chain under discussion was sequenced for a study of shared clonotypes between healthy human individuals. In the authors' workflow: For the immunoSEQ data, sequences were junction-only without quality scores, so filtering differed. Assay: immunoSEQ multiplex PCR; the TCRdb copy retains only in-frame clones and omits some. V, J and clone size reflect that table, while D and trimming were determined from the DNA. The data hold a few million clones, with about 92% observed a single time. Germline CDR1 LNHNV, CDR2 YYDKDF (reference sequence). The CDR3 runs to 14 residues. V lost 0 bases and J lost 5, with 8 bases in between.

The sample consisted of naive CD4+ T cells from PBMCs. As for subset: CD45RA+ positively selected. The V and J genes are TRBV15 and TRBJ1-5; D is uncertain. The receptor was isolated from a man aged 18 to 29 in good health. Some clones in this sample may be carry-over from other donors' samples. DNA for the CDR3: TGTGCCACCAGCAGAGATGGCCAAGATCAGCCCCAGCATTTT. Translating it yields CATSRDGQDQPQHF.